This T cell receptor beta chain was obtained from a study of shared T cell receptors in the human thymus. Libraries were prepared by immunoSEQ multiplex PCR; TCRdb keeps only in-frame clonotypes and omits some of them. The sample lists some 700,000 clones, 70% to 90% occurring once. This clone was seen only a few times. The CDR3 extends over 17 amino acids. Germline V lookup: CDR1 SGHRS, CDR2 YFSETQ. V was shortened by 0 bases and J by 4 bases, with 19 bases between the two germline ends. This sample also appeared in a second study, on human thymus T cells. That work contributes: The donors were infants in Finland with congenital heart defects, otherwise immunologically healthy. Thymic material originated from resections removed in the course of corrective heart surgery. Blood and thymic repertoires both appeared biased in V and J gene usage. Related studies noted strongly shared thymic repertoires across unrelated people.

The TCR was taken from a girl under three years old with a congenital heart defect. This rearrangement joins TRBV5-1 to TRBJ2-5; possibly TRBD2 for D (6 bases). Source material: thymocytes. CDR3 coding DNA: TGCGCCAGCAGCTTGGAGATGCGGGGTATTTTGGGAGAGACCCAGTACTTC. Translated: CASSLEMRGILGETQYF.